These T cell receptor beta chains were read from a single sample in a study of radiotherapy plus CTLA-4 blockade in lung cancer. Here immunoSEQ multiplex PCR was the method, and the copy in TCRdb shows in-frame clones only, minus some. The table has some 80,000 clones, under 80% seen once. Sample: peripheral blood, taken from a patient treated with radiotherapy plus ipilimumab. The receptors were sampled from a human donor with non-small cell lung cancer whose response to radiotherapy plus ipilimumab could not be evaluated. Some clones in this sample may be carry-over from other donors' samples. CDR3s include the opening cysteine and the closing phenylalanine or tryptophan. Fields, in order: J gene, D gene, V gene, clone size, CDR3 protein, CDR3 DNA. D genes are given only for firm matches. Not every row has a clone size; where given, it reads once, few, many or a size class.

j_gene: TRBJ1-1; d_gene: NA; v_gene: TRBV28; abundance: NA; CDR3aa: CASSYGVTGTEAFF; CDR3nt: TGTGCCAGCAGTTACGGGGTTACGGGGACTGAAGCTTTCTTT
j_gene: TRBJ2-2; d_gene: NA; v_gene: TRBV28; abundance: NA; CDR3aa: CASSLGRGNTGELFF; CDR3nt: TGTGCCAGCAGTTTAGGCAGGGGGAACACCGGGGAGCTGTTTTTT
j_gene: TRBJ1-4; d_gene: TRBD1; v_gene: TRBV28; abundance: NA; CDR3aa: CASSLFPGQGATNEKLFF; CDR3nt: TGTGCCAGCAGTTTATTCCCGGGACAGGGAGCAACTAATGAAAAACTGTTTTTT
j_gene: TRBJ2-5; d_gene: TRBD2; v_gene: TRBV10-3; abundance: once; CDR3aa: CAISETTSGDQETQYF; CDR3nt: TGTGCCATCAGTGAGACGACTAGCGGAGATCAAGAGACCCAGTACTTC
j_gene: TRBJ1-2; d_gene: NA; v_gene: TRBV6-1; abundance: few; CDR3aa: CASNKGLMVTAGYTF; CDR3nt: TGTGCCAGCAACAAGGGCCTCATGGTGACAGCCGGCTACACCTTC
j_gene: TRBJ2-3; d_gene: TRBD2; v_gene: TRBV2; abundance: once; CDR3aa: CASRDGTIPGDTQYF; CDR3nt: TGTGCCAGCAGAGATGGGACTATCCCCGGAGATACGCAGTATTTT
j_gene: TRBJ2-3; d_gene: NA; v_gene: TRBV5-4; abundance: NA; CDR3aa: CASTLTDTQYF; CDR3nt: TGTGCCAGCACTTTAACAGATACGCAGTATTTT
j_gene: TRBJ1-5; d_gene: NA; v_gene: TRBV25-1; abundance: NA; CDR3aa: CASSTSGQINQPQHF; CDR3nt: NA
j_gene: TRBJ1-4; d_gene: TRBD1; v_gene: TRBV28; abundance: NA; CDR3aa: CASSSQGAGTNEKLFF; CDR3nt: TGTGCCAGCAGTTCCCAGGGGGCGGGTACTAATGAAAAACTGTTTTTT
j_gene: TRBJ2-2; d_gene: TRBD2; v_gene: TRBV4-3; abundance: NA; CDR3aa: CASSQDLLAGGYSGELFF; CDR3nt: TGCGCCAGCAGCCAAGATCTACTAGCGGGGGGGTATTCCGGGGAGCTGTTTTTT